This TCR beta chain was identified during a study of CD8+ T cells in alopecia areata. Trimming removed 7 bases from V and 5 bases from J; junction bases left unmatched: 8. CDR3 length: 13 residues. The germline CDR1 and CDR2 sequences are ENHRY and SYGVKD. Extraction of RNA preceded its reverse transcription into cDNA, which served as the sequencing template. Sequencing used immunoSEQ multiplex PCR; TCRdb keeps in-frame clones, though not all of them. This sample carries some 150,000 clones, roughly 64% of them seen once, and the ten largest clones take under 6.5%. Study-level findings and limits: Lesional scalp exceeded normal scalp in clonality, especially in alopecia totalis/universalis.

Remarks on this clone: Its antigen is not known.

This sequence was found in a human donor with alopecia areata. Sequencing used CD4+ T cells sorted from blood, obtained at week 0. V is TRBV10-3 and J is TRBJ2-7, with 7 bases lining up with TRBD2. CDR3 nucleotides: TGTGCCATCACCCCAAGGGAGGGGCACGAGCAGTACTTC. This encodes CAITPREGHEQYF.